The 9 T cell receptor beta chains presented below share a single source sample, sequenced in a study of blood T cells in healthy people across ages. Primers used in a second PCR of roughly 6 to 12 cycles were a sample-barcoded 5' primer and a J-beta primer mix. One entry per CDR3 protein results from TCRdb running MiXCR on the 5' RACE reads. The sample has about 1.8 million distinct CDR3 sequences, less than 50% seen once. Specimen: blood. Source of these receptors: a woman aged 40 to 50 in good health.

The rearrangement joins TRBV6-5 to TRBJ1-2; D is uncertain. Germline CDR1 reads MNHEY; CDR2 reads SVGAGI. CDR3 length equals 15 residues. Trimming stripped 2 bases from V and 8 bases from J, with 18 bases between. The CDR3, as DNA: TGTGCCAGCAGTTACGGGTCAGGACGATCCGTGGGCTACACCTTC. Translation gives CASSYGSGRSVGYTF.

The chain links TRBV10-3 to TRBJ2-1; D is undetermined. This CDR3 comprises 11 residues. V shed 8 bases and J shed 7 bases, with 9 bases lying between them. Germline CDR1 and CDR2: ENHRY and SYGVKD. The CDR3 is CAIWGGNEQFF. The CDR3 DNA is TGTGCCATCTGGGGTGGGAATGAGCAGTTCTTC.

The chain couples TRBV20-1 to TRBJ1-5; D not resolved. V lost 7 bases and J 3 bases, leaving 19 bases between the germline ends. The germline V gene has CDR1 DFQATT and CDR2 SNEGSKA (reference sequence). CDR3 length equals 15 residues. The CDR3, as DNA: TGCAGTGTAAGGAGGGTTGGCTTCGACAATCAGCCCCAGCATTTT. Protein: CSVRRVGFDNQPQHF.

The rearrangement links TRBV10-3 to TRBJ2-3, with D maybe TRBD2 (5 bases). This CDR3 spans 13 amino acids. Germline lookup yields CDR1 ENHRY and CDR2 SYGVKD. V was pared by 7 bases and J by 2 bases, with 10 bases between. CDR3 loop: CAIMDFATDTQYF. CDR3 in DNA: TGTGCCATCATGGACTTTGCCACAGATACGCAGTATTTT.

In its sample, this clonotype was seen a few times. The CDR3 DNA reads TGTGCCAGCAGCTTCGGCTGGAGGGCAGATACGCAGTATTTT. Translation gives CASSFGWRADTQYF. The V gene is TRBV5-6, the J gene TRBJ2-3; tentatively, D is TRBD2 (6 bases). V was clipped by 2 bases and J by 4 bases, with 11 bases between them. Germline CDR1 and CDR2: SGHDT and YYEEEE. This CDR3 comprises 14 residues.

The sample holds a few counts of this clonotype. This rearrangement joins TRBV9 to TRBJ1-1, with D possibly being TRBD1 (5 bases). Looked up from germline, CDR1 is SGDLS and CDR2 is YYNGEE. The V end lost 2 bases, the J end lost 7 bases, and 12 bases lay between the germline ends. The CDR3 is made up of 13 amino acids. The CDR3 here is CASSVSERGEAFF. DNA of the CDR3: TGTGCCAGCAGCGTGTCCGAGAGGGGTGAAGCTTTCTTT. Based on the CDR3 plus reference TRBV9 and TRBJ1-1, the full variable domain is DSGVTQTPKHLITATGQRVTLRCSPRSGDLSVYWYQQSLDQGLQFLIQYYNGEERAKGNILERFSAQQFPDLHSELNLSSLELGDSALYFCASSVSERGEAFFGQGTRLTVV.

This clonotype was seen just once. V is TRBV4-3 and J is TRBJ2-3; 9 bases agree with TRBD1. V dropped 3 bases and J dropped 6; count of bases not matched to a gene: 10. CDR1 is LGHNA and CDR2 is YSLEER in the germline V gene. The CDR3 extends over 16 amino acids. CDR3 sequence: CASSQAGTGYADTQYF. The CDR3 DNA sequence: TGCGCCAGCAGCCAGGCCGGGACAGGGTACGCTGATACGCAGTATTTT.

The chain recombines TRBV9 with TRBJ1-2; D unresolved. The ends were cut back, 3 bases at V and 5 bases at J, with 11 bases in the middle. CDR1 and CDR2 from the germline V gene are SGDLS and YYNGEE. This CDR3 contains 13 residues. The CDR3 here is CASSAGKWYGYTF. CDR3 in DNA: TGTGCCAGCAGCGCGGGGAAGTGGTATGGCTACACCTTC. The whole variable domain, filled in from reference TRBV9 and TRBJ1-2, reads DSGVTQTPKHLITATGQRVTLRCSPRSGDLSVYWYQQSLDQGLQFLIQYYNGEERAKGNILERFSAQQFPDLHSELNLSSLELGDSALYFCASSAGKWYGYTFGSGTRLTVV.

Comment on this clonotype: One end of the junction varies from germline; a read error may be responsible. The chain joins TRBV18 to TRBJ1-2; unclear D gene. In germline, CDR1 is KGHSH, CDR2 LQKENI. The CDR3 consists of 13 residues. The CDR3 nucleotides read TGTGTCAGCTCACCAGACGGAGCCCGTGGCTACACCTTC. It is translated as CVSSPDGARGYTF.